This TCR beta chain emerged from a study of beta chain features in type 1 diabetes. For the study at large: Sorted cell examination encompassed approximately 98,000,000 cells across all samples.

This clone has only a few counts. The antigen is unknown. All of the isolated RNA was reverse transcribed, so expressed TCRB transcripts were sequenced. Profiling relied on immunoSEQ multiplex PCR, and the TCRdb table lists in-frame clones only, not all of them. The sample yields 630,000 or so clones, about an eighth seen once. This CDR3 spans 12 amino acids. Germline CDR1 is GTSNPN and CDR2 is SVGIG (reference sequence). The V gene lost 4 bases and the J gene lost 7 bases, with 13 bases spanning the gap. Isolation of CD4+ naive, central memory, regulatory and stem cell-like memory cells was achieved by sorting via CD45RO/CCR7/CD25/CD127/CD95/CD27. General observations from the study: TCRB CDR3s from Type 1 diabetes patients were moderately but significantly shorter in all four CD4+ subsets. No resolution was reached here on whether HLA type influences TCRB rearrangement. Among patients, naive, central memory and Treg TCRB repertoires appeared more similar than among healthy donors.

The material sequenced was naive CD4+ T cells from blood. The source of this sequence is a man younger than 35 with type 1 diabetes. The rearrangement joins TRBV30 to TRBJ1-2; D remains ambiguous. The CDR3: CAWIPGVGGYTF. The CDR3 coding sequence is TGTGCCTGGATTCCTGGGGTTGGTGGCTACACCTTC.